Below are 29 T cell receptor beta chains sequenced from a single sample in a study of blood T cell repertoires in COVID-19. Measured with immunoSEQ multiplex PCR; TCRdb has only the in-frame clones, and not every one. The table has around 110,000 clones, approximately 84% seen once. Sequencing was done on a sample of peripheral blood. These TCRs come from a woman between 55 and 75 years old with acute or convalescent COVID-19.

This clone was seen just once. DNA for the CDR3: TGTGCCAGCAGTGTATCGGGGGGATTAACCTACAATGAGCAGTTCTTC. Its protein product is CASSVSGGLTYNEQFF. This rearrangement joins TRBV6-1 to TRBJ2-1, with TRBD2 matching over 7 bases. CDR1 and CDR2 from the germline V gene are MNHNS and SASEGT. This CDR3 spans 16 amino acids. Trimming removed 4 bases from V and 2 bases from J; junction bases left unmatched: 8.

By share, this clone ranks as medium-sized. Other DNA sequences in the sample encode the same CDR3. The V call is TRBV28, the J call TRBJ2-1; the match to TRBD1 covers 10 bases. J was trimmed by 4 bases and V by 4 bases; bases with no gene match: 7. Germline V gene data show CDR1 as MDHEN and CDR2 as SYDVKM. The length of the CDR3 is 16 residues. CDR3: CASSSTGTGVYNEQFF. The CDR3 nucleotides are TGTGCCAGCAGTTCAACCGGGACAGGGGTTTACAATGAGCAGTTCTTC.

The chain employs TRBV6-6 and TRBJ2-1, with D possibly matching TRBD2 (5 bases). Germline V lookup: CDR1 MNHNY, CDR2 SVGAGI (reference sequence). V shed 2 bases and J shed 9 bases, with 14 bases lying between them. This CDR3 has 14 residues. This CDR3 reads CASSYDGESREQFF. The CDR3 region has the DNA TGTGCCAGCAGTTACGACGGGGAGTCCCGTGAGCAGTTCTTC.

The genes are TRBV5-1 and TRBJ1-1; 7 nucleotides agree with TRBD1. CDR1 and CDR2 from the germline V gene are SGHRS and YFSETQ. Unmatched junction bases numbered 7, after V lost 5 bases and J lost 3 bases. This CDR3 has 14 residues. In DNA, the CDR3 is TGCGCCAGCAGGACAGGGACCCTAGACACTGAAGCTTTCTTT. Translating it yields CASRTGTLDTEAFF.

This chain connects TRBV18 to TRBJ2-5; 10 nucleotides line up with TRBD2. The germline gives CDR1 KGHSH, CDR2 LQKENI. The junction had 6 bases not matched to a gene; V was cut back by 1 base and J by 4 bases. The CDR3 runs 16 residues. The CDR3 DNA reads TGTGCCAGCTCACCACTGCTAGCGGGAGTTGGAGAGACCCAGTACTTC. It codes for CASSPLLAGVGETQYF. Full variable domain (missing parts from reference TRBV18 and TRBJ2-5): NAGVMQNPRHLVRRRGQEARLRCSPMKGHSHVYWYRQLPEEGLKFMVYLQKENIIDESGMPKERFSAEFPKEGPSILRIQQVVRGDSAAYFCASSPLLAGVGETQYFGPGTRLLVL.

This chain links TRBV2 with TRBJ1-1; D possibly corresponds to TRBD1 (6 bases). The CDR3 runs to 15 residues. Looked up from germline, CDR1 is SNHLY and CDR2 is FYNNEI. V was trimmed by 2 bases and J by 11 bases, leaving 21 bases between them. The CDR3 coding sequence is TGTGCCAGCAGTGAAAGTGCAGGGGCTGCGGCCGACGCTTTCTTT. Its protein is CASSESAGAAADAFF.

This chain joins TRBV11-3 and TRBJ2-5, with TRBD1 matching over 10 bases. The CDR3 covers 15 residues. Germline V gene data show CDR1 as SGHNT and CDR2 as YENEEA. The V and J ends lost 4 bases and 5 bases, in that order; junction bases with no gene match: 7. DNA for the CDR3: TGTGCCAGCAGCTCCCGGACAGGGGGAGGGGAGACCCAGTACTTC. Protein product: CASSSRTGGGETQYF.

The chain recombines TRBV5-1 with TRBJ2-6; D remains unclear. Trimming removed 0 bases at V and 1 base at J, with 5 bases between. The CDR3 length is 15 residues. Germline V gene data show CDR1 as SGHRS and CDR2 as YFSETQ. This CDR3 is CASSLVQSGANVLTF. DNA for the CDR3: TGCGCCAGCAGCTTGGTGCAGTCTGGGGCCAACGTCCTGACTTTC.

The V call is TRBV10-3, the J call TRBJ1-1; no definite D call. Germline V gene sequence: CDR1 ENHRY, CDR2 SYGVKD. This CDR3 is 14 amino acids long. The V gene lost 5 bases and the J gene lost 4 bases, with 14 bases spanning the gap. The CDR3 DNA follows: TGTGCCATCAGTAGTACTTTGGGGAGCACTGAAGCTTTCTTT. It is translated as CAISSTLGSTEAFF.

The chain combines TRBV7-3 with TRBJ1-1; tentatively, D is TRBD1 (6 bases). Looked up from germline, CDR1 is SGHTA and CDR2 is FQGTGA. CDR3 size: 14 residues. V was trimmed by 5 bases and J by 1 base, leaving 11 bases between them. The CDR3 sequence: CASSTQGPNTEAFF. In DNA form, the CDR3 reads TGTGCCAGCAGCACCCAGGGGCCGAACACTGAAGCTTTCTTT. Full variable domain (missing parts from reference TRBV7-3 and TRBJ1-1): GAGVSQTPSNKVTEKGKYVELRCDPISGHTALYWYRQSLGQGPEFLIYFQGTGAADDSGLPNDRFFAVRPEGSVSTLKIQRTERGDSAVYLCASSTQGPNTEAFFGQGTRLTVV.

The genes are TRBV7-9 and TRBJ2-3; the D is unclear. Germline values: CDR1 SEHNR, CDR2 FQNEAQ (reference sequence). Trimming stripped 5 bases from V and 3 bases from J, with 3 bases between. There are 11 residues in the CDR3. CDR3 in amino acids: CASSPTDTQYF. As DNA, the CDR3 is TGTGCCAGCAGCCCGACAGATACGCAGTATTTT.

This clone was found once. The rearrangement links TRBV3-1 (or the pseudogene TRBV3-2) to TRBJ2-7; maybe TRBD1 (5 bases). The CDR3 length is 15 residues. The V end lost 4 bases, the J end lost 0 bases, and 13 bases lay between the germline ends. Germline V gene sequence: CDR1 LGHDT, CDR2 YNNKEL (reference sequence). Written as DNA, the CDR3 is TGTGCCAGCAGCCTCGCCGTGACAGACTCCTACGAGCAGTACTTC. Translated, it gives CASSLAVTDSYEQYF.

V is TRBV4-2 and J is TRBJ1-1, with D unresolved. The CDR3 consists of 14 residues. Trimming cost V 0 bases and J 1 base, with 6 bases left between them. Per the germline V gene, CDR1 is LGHNA and CDR2 is YNFKEQ. CDR3 sequence reads: CASSQEPGNTEAFF. In nucleotides, the CDR3 is TGTGCCAGCAGCCAAGAACCGGGGAACACTGAAGCTTTCTTT.

The V and J genes are TRBV7-2 and TRBJ2-1; TRBD1 is a possible D gene (5 bases). V gave up 3 bases and J gave up 6 bases, with 15 bases separating them. Germline V CDR1 and CDR2: SGHTA, FQGNSA. CDR3 length: 15 amino acids. The CDR3 DNA is TGTGCCAGCAGCTTCAGGGCCACGCCAACCAATGAGCAGTTCTTC. As protein: CASSFRATPTNEQFF.

The genes are TRBV14 and TRBJ2-2; TRBD1 aligns across 7 bases. V was pared by 0 bases and J by 6 bases, with 4 bases of the junction left unmatched. Per the germline V gene, CDR1 is SGHDN and CDR2 is FVKESK. The CDR3 extends over 15 amino acids. The CDR3 nucleotides read TGTGCCAGCAGCCAAGAATTAGACAGGGCCGGGGAGCTGTTTTTT. This gives the protein CASSQELDRAGELFF.

This clone occurred once. This chain joins TRBV29-1 and TRBJ1-1; tentative D call: TRBD1 (5 bases). The V end lost 3 bases, the J end lost 10 bases, and 15 bases lay between the germline ends. Germline CDR1 is SQVTM and CDR2 is ANQGSEA. The CDR3 has 12 amino acids. DNA of the CDR3: TGCAGCGTTGATTTGGGGGGGGAGGCAGCTTTCTTT. It specifies CSVDLGGEAAFF.

The CDR3 nucleotides are TGTGCCAGCAGCCCCAGGGTTCTTGGAGAAAAACTGTTTTTT. This gives the protein CASSPRVLGEKLFF. V and J are TRBV4-2 and TRBJ1-4, with a possible D match to TRBD1 (5 bases). Trimming removed 4 bases at V and 8 bases at J, with 14 bases between. CDR1 and CDR2 (germline): LGHNA, YNFKEQ. CDR3 size: 14 residues.

The table lists this clone with a count of one. This chain connects TRBV18 to TRBJ1-2; D is possibly TRBD1 (5 bases). V dropped 1 base and J dropped 2 bases, with 11 bases sitting between them. Germline V CDR1 and CDR2: KGHSH, LQKENI. CDR3 length: 15 residues. CDR3 region: CASSPLTGENYGYTF. The CDR3 region has the DNA TGTGCCAGCTCACCACTCACGGGGGAAAACTATGGCTACACCTTC.

The chain carries TRBV5-1 and TRBJ2-1; TRBD2 matches 7 bases. The CDR3 covers 15 residues. V shed 0 bases and J 4 bases; nucleotides not matched to a gene: 4. Germline CDR1 is SGHRS and CDR2 is YFSETQ. The chain's CDR3 is CASSLEGTIYNEQFF. DNA of the CDR3: TGCGCCAGCAGCTTGGAAGGGACTATTTACAATGAGCAGTTCTTC. The full variable domain, its missing parts supplied by reference TRBV5-1 and TRBJ2-1, is KAGVTQTPRYLIKTRGQQVTLSCSPISGHRSVSWYQQTPGQGLQFLFEYFSETQRNKGNFPGRFSGRQFSNSRSEMNVSTLELGDSALYLCASSLEGTIYNEQFFGPGTRLTVL.

This rearrangement joins TRBV5-1 to TRBJ2-5; 9 bases are a match to TRBD2. The CDR3 runs to 15 residues. Germline V gene data show CDR1 as SGHRS and CDR2 as YFSETQ. V lost 2 bases to trimming and J lost 1 base; unmatched junction nucleotides: 3. This CDR3 is CASSFLAGTQETQYF. The CDR3 region has the DNA TGCGCCAGCAGCTTCCTAGCGGGGACCCAAGAGACCCAGTACTTC.

The gene calls are TRBV6-5 and TRBJ1-1; D gene unclear. V gave up 6 bases and J gave up 5 bases, with 13 bases separating them. The length of the CDR3 is 13 residues. Germline-derived CDR1 and CDR2 are MNHEY and SVGAGI. The DNA of the CDR3 is TGTGCCAGCAGCTCACCCACCGGGACTGAAGCTTTCTTT. Translated: CASSSPTGTEAFF.

The chain carries TRBV3-1 (or the pseudogene TRBV3-2) and TRBJ1-2, with 9 bases that match TRBD1. V lost 0 bases to trimming and J lost 5 bases; unmatched junction nucleotides: 7. The CDR3 totals 16 residues. Germline V CDR1 and CDR2: LGHDT, YNNKEL (reference sequence). The CDR3 DNA sequence: TGTGCCAGCAGCCAAGATCGGGACAGGGCTTATTATGGCTACACCTTC. Its translation is CASSQDRDRAYYGYTF.

The genes are TRBV27 and TRBJ2-3; TRBD2 matches at 11 bases. With V trimmed by 6 bases and J by 0 bases, 2 bases remained unmatched. There are 15 residues in the CDR3. CDR1 is MNHEY, CDR2 SMNVEV, per germline (reference sequence). The CDR3 spells CASRRLAGSTDTQYF. The CDR3 region has the DNA TGTGCCAGCAGAAGACTAGCGGGGAGCACAGATACGCAGTATTTT.

The V and J genes are TRBV2 and TRBJ2-7, with D possibly TRBD1 on 5 matching bases. This CDR3 has 12 amino acids. V lost 9 bases and J lost 6, with 15 bases in between. Germline assignment: CDR1 SNHLY and CDR2 FYNNEI. The CDR3 here is CASTRDLGEQYF. In DNA, the CDR3 is TGTGCCAGTACCAGGGATCTCGGCGAGCAGTACTTC.

J is TRBJ1-1 and V is TRBV2; 10 bases match TRBD1. The V gene end was trimmed by 6 bases and the J gene end by 3 bases; junction bases not matched to a gene: 1. The CDR3 is 13 residues long. Germline loops: CDR1 SNHLY, CDR2 FYNNEI. The CDR3 protein is CASRGQGDTEAFF. CDR3 DNA sequence: TGTGCCAGCAGAGGACAGGGGGACACTGAAGCTTTCTTT.

This rearrangement joins TRBV25-1 to TRBJ2-1; D is possibly TRBD2 (6 bases). V lost 3 bases and J 9 bases, leaving 21 bases between the germline ends. CDR1 is MGHDK, CDR2 SYGVNS, per germline. The CDR3 covers 16 residues. DNA for the CDR3: TGTGCCAGCAGTGATCTGTTCGAACAACTTAGCGGTGAGCAGTTCTTC. Encoded protein: CASSDLFEQLSGEQFF.

V is TRBV6-5 and J is TRBJ1-1, with D possibly matching TRBD1 (5 bases). Germline CDR1 and CDR2: MNHEY and SVGAGI. The length of the CDR3 is 14 residues. V lost 6 bases, J lost 0 bases, and 11 bases lay in between. DNA of the CDR3: TGTGCCAGCAGGATGACAGCTTTGAACACTGAAGCTTTCTTT. It specifies CASRMTALNTEAFF.

The CDR3 loop reads CASSIMDRGGGELFF. Here the CDR3 DNA reads TGTGCCAGCAGTATTATGGACAGGGGGGGCGGGGAGCTGTTTTTT. The chain couples TRBV6-5 to TRBJ2-2; 10 nucleotides align to TRBD1. The V and J ends lost 5 bases and 7 bases, in that order; junction bases with no gene match: 7. The CDR3 loop spans 15 amino acids. The germline gives CDR1 MNHEY, CDR2 SVGAGI.

This clone was recorded a few times. The same CDR3 can be traced to other DNA sequences in this sample. The chain uses TRBV12-3 or TRBV12-4 and TRBJ1-2, with 8 nucleotides matching TRBD1. V shed 6 bases and J 4 bases; nucleotides not matched to a gene: 4. CDR3 length: 13 amino acids. The chain's CDR3 is CASRPTGGYGYTF. For the CDR3, the DNA is TGTGCCAGCAGGCCTACAGGGGGCTATGGCTACACCTTC.